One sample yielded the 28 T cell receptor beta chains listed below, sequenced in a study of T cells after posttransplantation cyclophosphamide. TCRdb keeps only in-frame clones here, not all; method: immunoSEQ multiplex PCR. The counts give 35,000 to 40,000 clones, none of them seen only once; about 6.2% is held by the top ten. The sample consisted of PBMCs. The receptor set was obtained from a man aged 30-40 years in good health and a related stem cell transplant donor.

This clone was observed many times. The CDR3 sequence: CASSSEVNQPQHF. CDR3 DNA sequence: TGTGCCAGCAGTTCAGAGGTGAATCAGCCCCAGCATTTT. This rearrangement joins TRBV27 to TRBJ1-5; no clear D. V dropped 4 bases and J dropped 4 bases, with 8 bases sitting between them. CDR1 is MNHEY, CDR2 SMNVEV, per germline (reference sequence). The CDR3 contains 13 residues.

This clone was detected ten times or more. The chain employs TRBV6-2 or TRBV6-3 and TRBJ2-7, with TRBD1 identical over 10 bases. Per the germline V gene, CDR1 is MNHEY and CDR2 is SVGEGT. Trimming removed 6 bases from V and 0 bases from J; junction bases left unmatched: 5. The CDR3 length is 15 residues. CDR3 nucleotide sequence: TGTGCCAGCAGCGTCGGACAGGGGGTCTCCTACGAGCAGTACTTC. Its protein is CASSVGQGVSYEQYF.

The chain's CDR3 is CATSSDPPGSGGKQETQYF. The CDR3 DNA sequence: TGTGCCACCAGCAGCGACCCACCCGGAAGCGGGGGTAAGCAAGAGACCCAGTACTTC. V gene TRBV15 combines with J gene TRBJ2-5; 8 bases agree with TRBD2. This CDR3 spans 19 amino acids. Germline CDR1 is LNHNV and CDR2 is YYDKDF (reference sequence). Unmatched junction bases numbered 17, after V lost 3 bases and J lost 2 bases.

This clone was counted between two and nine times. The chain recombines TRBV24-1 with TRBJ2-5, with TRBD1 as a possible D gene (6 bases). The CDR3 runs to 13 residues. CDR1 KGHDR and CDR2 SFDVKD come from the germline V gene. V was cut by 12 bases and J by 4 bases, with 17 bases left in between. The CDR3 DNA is TGTGCCTCCTCAGGGACATCGGTAGAGACCCAGTACTTC. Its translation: CASSGTSVETQYF.

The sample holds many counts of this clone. CDR3 nucleotides: TGTGCCAGTAGTATCGGGGGGCAGATCCAAGAGACCCAGTACTTC. Translated, it gives CASSIGGQIQETQYF. The rearrangement links TRBV19 to TRBJ2-5, with D possibly matching TRBD2 (7 bases). V was cut by 3 bases and J by 1 base, with 12 bases left in between. The germline V gene encodes CDR1 LNHDA and CDR2 SQIVND (reference sequence). This CDR3 is 15 amino acids long. The whole variable domain, remainder taken from reference TRBV19 and TRBJ2-5, is DGGITQSPKYLFRKEGQNVTLSCEQNLNHDAMYWYRQDPGQGLRLIYYSQIVNDFQKGDIAEGYSVSREKKESFPLTVTSAQKNPTAFYLCASSIGGQIQETQYFGPGTRLLVL.

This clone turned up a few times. The DNA of the CDR3 is TGTGCCAGCAGTTCACCCTTAGGGGGGGGCCCCCCCGGGGAGCTGTTTTTT. It encodes CASSSPLGGGPPGELFF. The V gene is TRBV27, the J gene TRBJ2-2; a weak D match, TRBD2 (7 bases). Germline lookup yields CDR1 MNHEY and CDR2 SMNVEV (reference sequence). CDR3 size: 17 residues. Trimming removed 4 bases at V and 6 bases at J, with 21 bases between.

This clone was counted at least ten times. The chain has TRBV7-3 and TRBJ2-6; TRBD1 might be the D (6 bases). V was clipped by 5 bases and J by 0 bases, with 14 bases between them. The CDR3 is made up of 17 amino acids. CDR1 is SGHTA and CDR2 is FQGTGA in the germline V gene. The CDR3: CASSREGTPSGANVLTF. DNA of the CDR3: TGTGCCAGCAGCCGCGAAGGGACACCCTCTGGGGCCAACGTCCTGACTTTC.

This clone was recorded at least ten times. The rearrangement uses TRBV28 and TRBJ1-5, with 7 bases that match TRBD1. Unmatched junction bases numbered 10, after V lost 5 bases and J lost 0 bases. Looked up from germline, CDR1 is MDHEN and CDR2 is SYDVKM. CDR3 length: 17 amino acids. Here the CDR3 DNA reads TGTGCCAGCAGTCTCACCGACAGGGTGATTAGCAATCAGCCCCAGCATTTT. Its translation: CASSLTDRVISNQPQHF. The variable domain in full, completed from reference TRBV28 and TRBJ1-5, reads DVKVTQSSRYLVKRTGEKVFLECVQDMDHENMFWYRQDPGLGLRLIYFSYDVKMKEKGDIPEGYSVSREKKERFSLILESASTNQTSMYLCASSLTDRVISNQPQHFGDGTRLSIL.

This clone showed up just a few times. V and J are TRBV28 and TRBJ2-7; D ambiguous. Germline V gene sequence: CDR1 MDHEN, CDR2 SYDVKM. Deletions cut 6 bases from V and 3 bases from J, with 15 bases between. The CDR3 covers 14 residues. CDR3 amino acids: CASRYSRIGYEQYF. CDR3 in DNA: TGTGCCAGCAGATATTCTAGGATCGGCTACGAGCAGTACTTC.

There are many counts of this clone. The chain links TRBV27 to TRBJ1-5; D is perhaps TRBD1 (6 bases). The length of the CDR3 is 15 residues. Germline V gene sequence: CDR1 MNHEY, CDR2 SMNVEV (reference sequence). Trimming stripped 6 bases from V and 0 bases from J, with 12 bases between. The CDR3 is CASSNLGGSNQPQHF. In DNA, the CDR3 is TGTGCCAGCAGCAATCTAGGGGGTAGCAATCAGCCCCAGCATTTT.

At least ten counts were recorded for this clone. This CDR3 is CASSEVRDSPLHF. The CDR3 bases are TGTGCCAGCAGTGAAGTACGGGATTCACCCCTCCACTTT. V is TRBV2 and J is TRBJ1-6; D is uncertain. Deletions cut 1 base from V and 8 bases from J, with 6 bases between. CDR3 length: 13 residues. Germline CDR1 SNHLY, CDR2 FYNNEI.

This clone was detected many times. CDR3 nucleotides: TGTGCCAGTAGTGAAAACAGGGGGCGTATCTACGAGCAGTACTTC. This encodes CASSENRGRIYEQYF. The chain couples TRBV19 to TRBJ2-7; TRBD1 matches at 9 bases. CDR1 LNHDA and CDR2 SQIVND come from the germline V gene (reference sequence). V lost 5 bases and J lost 3; bases outside the gene matches: 8. The CDR3 covers 15 residues. The full variable domain, with the rest looked up from reference TRBV19 and TRBJ2-7, is DGGITQSPKYLFRKEGQNVTLSCEQNLNHDAMYWYRQDPGQGLRLIYYSQIVNDFQKGDIAEGYSVSREKKESFPLTVTSAQKNPTAFYLCASSENRGRIYEQYFGPGTRLTVT.

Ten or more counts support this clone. The CDR3 region is CASSGRTGGDGRGSGNTIYF. CDR3 coding DNA: TGTGCCAGCAGTGGGAGGACCGGGGGAGACGGGAGAGGCTCTGGAAACACCATATATTTT. The genes are TRBV6-1 and TRBJ1-3; the D gene is possibly TRBD1 (5 bases). CDR3 size: 20 residues. V was trimmed by 4 bases and J by 0 bases, leaving 25 bases between them. Germline CDR1 and CDR2: MNHNS and SASEGT.

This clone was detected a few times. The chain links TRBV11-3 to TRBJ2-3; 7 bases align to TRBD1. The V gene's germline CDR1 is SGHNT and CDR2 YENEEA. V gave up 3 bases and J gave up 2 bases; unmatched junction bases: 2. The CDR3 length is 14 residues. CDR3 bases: TGTGCCAGCAGCTTGGGACAGCCCACAGATACGCAGTATTTT. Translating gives CASSLGQPTDTQYF.

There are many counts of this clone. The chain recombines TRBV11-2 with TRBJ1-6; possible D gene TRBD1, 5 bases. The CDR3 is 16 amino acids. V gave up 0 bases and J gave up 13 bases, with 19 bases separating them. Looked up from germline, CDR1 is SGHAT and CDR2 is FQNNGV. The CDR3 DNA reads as TGTGCCAGCAGCTTAGATTCCGGGCAGGGCCTGAGTCCCCTCCACTTT. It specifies CASSLDSGQGLSPLHF.

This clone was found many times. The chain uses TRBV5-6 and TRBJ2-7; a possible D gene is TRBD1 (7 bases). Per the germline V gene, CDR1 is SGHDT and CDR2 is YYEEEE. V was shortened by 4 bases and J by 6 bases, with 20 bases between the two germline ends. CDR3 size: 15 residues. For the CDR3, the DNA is TGTGCCAGCAGCGGCTGGGCAGGGGGGAGTTCCGAGCAGTACTTC. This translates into CASSGWAGGSSEQYF.

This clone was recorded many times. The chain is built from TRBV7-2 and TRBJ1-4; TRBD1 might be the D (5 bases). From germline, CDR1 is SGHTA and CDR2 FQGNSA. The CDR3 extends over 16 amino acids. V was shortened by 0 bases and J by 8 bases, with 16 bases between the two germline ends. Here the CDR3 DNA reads TGTGCCAGCAGCTTAGCGCGTTCTCAGGGTGGCGAAAAACTGTTTTTT. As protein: CASSLARSQGGEKLFF.

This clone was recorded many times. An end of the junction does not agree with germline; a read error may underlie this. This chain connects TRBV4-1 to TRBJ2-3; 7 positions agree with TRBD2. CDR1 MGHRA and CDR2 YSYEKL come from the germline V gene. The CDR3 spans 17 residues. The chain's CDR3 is CTSSQDRRGVSTDTQYF. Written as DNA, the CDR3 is TGCACCAGCAGCCAAGATCGACGGGGGGTGAGCACAGATACGCAGTATTTT.

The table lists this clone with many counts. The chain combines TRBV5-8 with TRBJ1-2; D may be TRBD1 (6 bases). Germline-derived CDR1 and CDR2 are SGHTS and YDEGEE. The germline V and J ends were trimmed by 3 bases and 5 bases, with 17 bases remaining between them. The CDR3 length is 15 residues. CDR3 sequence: CASSSPAGVLYGYTF. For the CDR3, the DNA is TGTGCCAGCAGCTCCCCGGCAGGGGTTCTTTATGGCTACACCTTC.

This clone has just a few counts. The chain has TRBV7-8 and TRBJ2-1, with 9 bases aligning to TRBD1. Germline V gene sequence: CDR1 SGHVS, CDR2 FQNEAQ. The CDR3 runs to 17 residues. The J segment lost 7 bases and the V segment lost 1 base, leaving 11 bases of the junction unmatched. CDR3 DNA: TGTGCCAGCAGCTTAGTAGGCGACAGGGGGAGTCTGAATGAGCAGTTCTTC. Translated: CASSLVGDRGSLNEQFF. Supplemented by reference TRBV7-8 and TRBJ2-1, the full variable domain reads GAGVSQSPRYKVAKRGQDVALRCDPISGHVSLFWYQQALGQGPEFLTYFQNEAQLDKSGLPSDRFFAERPEGSVSTLKIQRTQQEDSAVYLCASSLVGDRGSLNEQFFGPGTRLTVL.

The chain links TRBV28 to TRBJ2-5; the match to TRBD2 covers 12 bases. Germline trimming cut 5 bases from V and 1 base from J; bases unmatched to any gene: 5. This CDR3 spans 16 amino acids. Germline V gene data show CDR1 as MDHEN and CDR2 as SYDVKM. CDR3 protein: CASSLLAGGFQETQYF. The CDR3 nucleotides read TGTGCCAGCAGTCTTCTAGCGGGGGGGTTCCAAGAGACCCAGTACTTC.

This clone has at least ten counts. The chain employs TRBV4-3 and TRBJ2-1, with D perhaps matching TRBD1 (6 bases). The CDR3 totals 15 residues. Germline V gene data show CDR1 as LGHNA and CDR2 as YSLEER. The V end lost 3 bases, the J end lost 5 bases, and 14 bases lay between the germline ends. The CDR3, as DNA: TGCGCCAGCAGCCAGGTGGGACAAGGGGACAATGAGCAGTTCTTC. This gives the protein CASSQVGQGDNEQFF.

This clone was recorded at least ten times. CDR3 in amino acids: CASSPQRGVVYEQYF. The CDR3 DNA is TGTGCCAGCTCACCACAACGGGGGGTGGTGTACGAGCAGTACTTC. V usage is TRBV18 and J usage is TRBJ2-7, with 7 bases that match TRBD2. The CDR3 covers 15 residues. Germline CDR1 KGHSH, CDR2 LQKENI. Losses at the gene ends were 1 base for V and 4 bases for J; bases not matched to a gene: 7.

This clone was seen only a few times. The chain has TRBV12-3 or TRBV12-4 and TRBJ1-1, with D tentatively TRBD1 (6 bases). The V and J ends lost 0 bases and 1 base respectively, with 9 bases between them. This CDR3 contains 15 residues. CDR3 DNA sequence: TGTGCCAGCAGTTTAGCGGGACATTCGAACACTGAAGCTTTCTTT. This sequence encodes CASSLAGHSNTEAFF.

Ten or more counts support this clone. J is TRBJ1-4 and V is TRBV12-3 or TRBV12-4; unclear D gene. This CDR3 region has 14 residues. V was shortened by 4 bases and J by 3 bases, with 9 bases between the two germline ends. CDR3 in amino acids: CASSSYGANEKLFF. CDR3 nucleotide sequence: TGTGCCAGCAGTTCGTACGGGGCTAATGAAAAACTGTTTTTT.

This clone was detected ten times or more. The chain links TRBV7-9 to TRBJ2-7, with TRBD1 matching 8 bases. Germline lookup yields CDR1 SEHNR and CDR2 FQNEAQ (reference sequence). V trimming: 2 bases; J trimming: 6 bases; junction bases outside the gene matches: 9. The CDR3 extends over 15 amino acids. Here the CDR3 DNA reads TGTGCCAGCAGCTTAATCGGACAGGGAGAATTCGAGCAGTACTTC. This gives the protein CASSLIGQGEFEQYF.

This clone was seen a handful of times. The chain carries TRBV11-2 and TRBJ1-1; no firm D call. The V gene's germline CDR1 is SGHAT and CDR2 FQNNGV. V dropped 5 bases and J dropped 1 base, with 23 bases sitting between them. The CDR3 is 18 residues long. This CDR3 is CASSPDVGNLAGNTEAFF. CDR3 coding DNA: TGTGCCAGCAGCCCCGACGTTGGGAATCTTGCGGGGAACACTGAAGCTTTCTTT.

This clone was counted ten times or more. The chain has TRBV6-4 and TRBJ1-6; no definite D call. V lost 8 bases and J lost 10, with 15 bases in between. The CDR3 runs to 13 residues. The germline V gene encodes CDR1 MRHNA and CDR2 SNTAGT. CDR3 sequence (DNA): TGTGCCAGCCGTCGCGGTGAAACGTCACCCCTCCACTTT. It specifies CASRRGETSPLHF.